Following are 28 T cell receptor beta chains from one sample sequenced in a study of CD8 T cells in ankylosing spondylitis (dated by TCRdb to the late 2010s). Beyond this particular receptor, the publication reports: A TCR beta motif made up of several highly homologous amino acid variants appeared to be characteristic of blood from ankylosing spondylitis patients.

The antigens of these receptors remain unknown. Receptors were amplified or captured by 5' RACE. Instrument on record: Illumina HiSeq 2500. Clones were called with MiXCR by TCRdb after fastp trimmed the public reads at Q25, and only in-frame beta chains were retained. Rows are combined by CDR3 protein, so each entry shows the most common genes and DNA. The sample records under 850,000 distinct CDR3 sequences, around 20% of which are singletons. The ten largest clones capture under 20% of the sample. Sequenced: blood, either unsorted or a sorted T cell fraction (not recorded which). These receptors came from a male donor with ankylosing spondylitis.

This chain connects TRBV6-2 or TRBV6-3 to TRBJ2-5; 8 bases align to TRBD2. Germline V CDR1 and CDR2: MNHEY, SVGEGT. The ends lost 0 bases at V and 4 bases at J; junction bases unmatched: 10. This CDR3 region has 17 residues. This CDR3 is CASSYSRVRGGGETQYF. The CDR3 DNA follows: TGTGCCAGCAGTTACTCCCGAGTCCGGGGGGGCGGAGAGACCCAGTACTTC.

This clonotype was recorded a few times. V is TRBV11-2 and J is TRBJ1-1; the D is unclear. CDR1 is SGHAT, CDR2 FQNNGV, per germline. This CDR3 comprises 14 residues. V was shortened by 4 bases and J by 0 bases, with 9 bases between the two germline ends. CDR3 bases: TGTGCCAGCAGCTCGGACGGGTTGAACACTGAAGCTTTCTTT. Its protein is CASSSDGLNTEAFF.

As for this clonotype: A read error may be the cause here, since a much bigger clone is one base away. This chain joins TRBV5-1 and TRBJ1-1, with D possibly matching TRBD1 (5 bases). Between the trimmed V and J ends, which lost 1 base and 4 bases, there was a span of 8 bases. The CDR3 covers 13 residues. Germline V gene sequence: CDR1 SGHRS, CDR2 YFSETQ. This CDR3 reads CASSLWGPTEAFF. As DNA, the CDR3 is TGCGCCAGCAGCTTGTGGGGCCCCACTGAAGCTTTCTTT.

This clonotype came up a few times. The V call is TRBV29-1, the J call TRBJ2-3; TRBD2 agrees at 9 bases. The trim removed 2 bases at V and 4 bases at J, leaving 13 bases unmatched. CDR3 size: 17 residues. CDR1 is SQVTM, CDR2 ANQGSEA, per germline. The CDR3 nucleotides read TGCAGCGTTGAAAAGGGGGGTAGCGGGGGAACTGCAGATACGCAGTATTTT. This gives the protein CSVEKGGSGGTADTQYF.

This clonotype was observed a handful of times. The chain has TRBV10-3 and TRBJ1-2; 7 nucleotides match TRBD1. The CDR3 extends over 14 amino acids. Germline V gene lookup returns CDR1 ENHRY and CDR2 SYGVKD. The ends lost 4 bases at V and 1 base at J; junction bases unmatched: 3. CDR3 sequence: CAISGGTDNYGYTF. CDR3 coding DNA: TGTGCCATCAGTGGGGGGACAGATAACTATGGCTACACCTTC.

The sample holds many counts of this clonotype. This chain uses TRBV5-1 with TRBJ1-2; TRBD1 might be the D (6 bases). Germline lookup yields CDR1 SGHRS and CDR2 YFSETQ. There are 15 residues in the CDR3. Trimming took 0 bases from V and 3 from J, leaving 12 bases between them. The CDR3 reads CASSLVGGSDYGYTF. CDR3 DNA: TGCGCCAGCAGCTTGGTTGGGGGCTCCGACTATGGCTACACCTTC.

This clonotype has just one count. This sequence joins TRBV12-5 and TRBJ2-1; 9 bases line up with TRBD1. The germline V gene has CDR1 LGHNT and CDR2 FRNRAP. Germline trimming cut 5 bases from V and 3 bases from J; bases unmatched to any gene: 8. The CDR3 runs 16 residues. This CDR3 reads CASGPGQGGGYNEQFF. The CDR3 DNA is TGTGCTAGTGGTCCGGGACAGGGAGGCGGCTACAATGAGCAGTTCTTC.

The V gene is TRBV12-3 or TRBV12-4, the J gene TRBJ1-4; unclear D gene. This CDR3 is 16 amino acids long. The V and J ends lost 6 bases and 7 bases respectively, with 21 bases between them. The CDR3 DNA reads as TGTGCCAGCAGCTCTGGAAAGGAAAAGTGGGGTGAAAAACTGTTTTTT. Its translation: CASSSGKEKWGEKLFF.

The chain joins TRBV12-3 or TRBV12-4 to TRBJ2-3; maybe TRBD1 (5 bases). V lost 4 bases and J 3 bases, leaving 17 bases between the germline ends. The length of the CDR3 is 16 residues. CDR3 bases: TGTGCCAGCAGTTCTCAGGGATTGTTTGGGACAGATACGCAGTATTTT. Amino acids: CASSSQGLFGTDTQYF.

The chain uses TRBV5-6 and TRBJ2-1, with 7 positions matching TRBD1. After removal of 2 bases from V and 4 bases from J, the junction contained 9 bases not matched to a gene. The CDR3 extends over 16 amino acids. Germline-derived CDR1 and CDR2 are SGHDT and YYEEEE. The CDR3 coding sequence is TGTGCCAGCAGCTTACCCACAGGGGAAATATACAATGAGCAGTTCTTC. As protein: CASSLPTGEIYNEQFF.

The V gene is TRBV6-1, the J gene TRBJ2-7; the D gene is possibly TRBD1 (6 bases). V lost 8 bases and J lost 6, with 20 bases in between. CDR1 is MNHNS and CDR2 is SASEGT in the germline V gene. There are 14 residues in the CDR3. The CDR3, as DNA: TGTGCCAGCGGGGGCGTGGCTAGTGGGTTCGAGCAGTACTTC. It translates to CASGGVASGFEQYF.

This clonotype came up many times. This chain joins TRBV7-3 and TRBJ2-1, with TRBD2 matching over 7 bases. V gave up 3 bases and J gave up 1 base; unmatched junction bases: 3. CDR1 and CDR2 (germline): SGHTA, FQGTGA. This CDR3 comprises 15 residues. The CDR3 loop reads CASSLGSGSYNEQFF. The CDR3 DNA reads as TGTGCCAGCAGCTTGGGTAGCGGGTCCTACAATGAGCAGTTCTTC.

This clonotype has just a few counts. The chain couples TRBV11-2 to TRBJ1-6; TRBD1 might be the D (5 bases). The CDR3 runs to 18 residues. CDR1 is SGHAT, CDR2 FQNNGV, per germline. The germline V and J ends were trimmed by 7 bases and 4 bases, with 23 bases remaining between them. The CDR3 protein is CASILWQGRIMYNSPLHF. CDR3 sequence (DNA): TGTGCCAGCATCCTGTGGCAGGGCAGGATTATGTATAATTCACCCCTCCACTTT.

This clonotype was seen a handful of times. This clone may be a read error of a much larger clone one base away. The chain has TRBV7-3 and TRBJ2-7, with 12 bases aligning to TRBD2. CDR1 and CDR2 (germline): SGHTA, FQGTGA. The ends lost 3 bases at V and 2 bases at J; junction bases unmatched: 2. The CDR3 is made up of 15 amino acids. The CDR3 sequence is CASSFGLAGTYEQYF. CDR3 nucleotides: TGTGCCAGCAGCTTCGGACTAGCGGGAACCTACGAGCAGTACTTC.

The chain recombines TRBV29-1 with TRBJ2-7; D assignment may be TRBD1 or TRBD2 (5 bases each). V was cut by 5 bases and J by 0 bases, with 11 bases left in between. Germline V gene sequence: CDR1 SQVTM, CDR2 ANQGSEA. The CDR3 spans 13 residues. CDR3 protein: CSVPSGSSYEQYF. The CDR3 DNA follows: TGCAGCGTTCCCTCAGGGAGCTCCTACGAGCAGTACTTC.

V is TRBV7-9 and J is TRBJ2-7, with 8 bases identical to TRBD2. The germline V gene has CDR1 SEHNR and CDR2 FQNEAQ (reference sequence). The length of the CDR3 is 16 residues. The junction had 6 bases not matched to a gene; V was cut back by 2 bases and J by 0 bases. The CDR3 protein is CASSLSGGLASYEQYF. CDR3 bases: TGTGCCAGCAGCTTAAGTGGCGGACTAGCCTCCTACGAGCAGTACTTC.

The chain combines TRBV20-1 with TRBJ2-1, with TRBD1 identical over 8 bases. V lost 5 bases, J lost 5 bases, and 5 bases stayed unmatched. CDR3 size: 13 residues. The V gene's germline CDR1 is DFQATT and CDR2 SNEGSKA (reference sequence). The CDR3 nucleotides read TGCAGTGCTCCCGGGACAGGCGACAATGAGCAGTTCTTC. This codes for CSAPGTGDNEQFF.

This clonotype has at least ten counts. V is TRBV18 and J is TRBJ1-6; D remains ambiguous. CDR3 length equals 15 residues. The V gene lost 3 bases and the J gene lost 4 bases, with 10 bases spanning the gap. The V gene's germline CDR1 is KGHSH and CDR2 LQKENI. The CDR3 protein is CASSPAGYYNSPLHF. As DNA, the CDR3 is TGTGCCAGCTCACCTGCTGGGTATTATAATTCACCCCTCCACTTT. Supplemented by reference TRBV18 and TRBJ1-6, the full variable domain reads NAGVMQNPRHLVRRRGQEARLRCSPMKGHSHVYWYRQLPEEGLKFMVYLQKENIIDESGMPKERFSAEFPKEGPSILRIQQVVRGDSAAYFCASSPAGYYNSPLHFGNGTRLTVT.

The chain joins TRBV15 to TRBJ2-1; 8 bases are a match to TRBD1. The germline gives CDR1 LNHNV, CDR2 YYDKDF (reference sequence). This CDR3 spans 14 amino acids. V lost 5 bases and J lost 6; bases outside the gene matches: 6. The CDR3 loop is CATSAQGAINEQFF. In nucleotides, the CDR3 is TGTGCCACCAGCGCGCAGGGGGCGATCAATGAGCAGTTCTTC.

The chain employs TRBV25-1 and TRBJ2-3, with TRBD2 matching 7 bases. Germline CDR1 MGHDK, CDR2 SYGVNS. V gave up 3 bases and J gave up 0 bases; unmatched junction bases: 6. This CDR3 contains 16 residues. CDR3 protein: CASSDAGRGSTDTQYF. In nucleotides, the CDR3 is TGTGCCAGCAGTGATGCGGGGCGGGGGAGCACAGATACGCAGTATTTT.

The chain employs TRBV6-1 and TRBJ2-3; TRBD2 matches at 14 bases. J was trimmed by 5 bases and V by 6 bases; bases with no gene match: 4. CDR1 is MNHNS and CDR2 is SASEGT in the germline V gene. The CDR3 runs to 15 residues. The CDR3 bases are TGTGCCAGCAGCGAGGGACTAGCGGGAGTAGATACGCAGTATTTT. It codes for CASSEGLAGVDTQYF.

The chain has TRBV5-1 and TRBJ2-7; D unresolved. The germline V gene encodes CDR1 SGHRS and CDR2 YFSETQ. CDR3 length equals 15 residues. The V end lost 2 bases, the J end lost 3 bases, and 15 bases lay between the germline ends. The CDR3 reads CASSFGQSKGYEQYF. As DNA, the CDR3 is TGCGCCAGCAGCTTCGGGCAATCCAAGGGCTACGAGCAGTACTTC. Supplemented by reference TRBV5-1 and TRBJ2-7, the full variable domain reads KAGVTQTPRYLIKTRGQQVTLSCSPISGHRSVSWYQQTPGQGLQFLFEYFSETQRNKGNFPGRFSGRQFSNSRSEMNVSTLELGDSALYLCASSFGQSKGYEQYFGPGTRLTVT.

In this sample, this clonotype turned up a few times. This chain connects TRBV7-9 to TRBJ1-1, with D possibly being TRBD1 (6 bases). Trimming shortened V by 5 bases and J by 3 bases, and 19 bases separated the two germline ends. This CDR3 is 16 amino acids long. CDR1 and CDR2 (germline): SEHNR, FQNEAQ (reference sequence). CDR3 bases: TGTGCCAGCAGCCCCCTCGGGGGGCAGGGGTACACTGAAGCTTTCTTT. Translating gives CASSPLGGQGYTEAFF.

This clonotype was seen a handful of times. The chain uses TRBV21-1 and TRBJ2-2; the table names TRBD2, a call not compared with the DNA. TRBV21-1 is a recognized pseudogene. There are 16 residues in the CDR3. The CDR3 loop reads CASSIGEGVGTGELFF. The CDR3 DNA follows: TGTGCCAGCAGCATCGGGGAGGGCGTGGGCACCGGGGAGCTGTTTTTT.

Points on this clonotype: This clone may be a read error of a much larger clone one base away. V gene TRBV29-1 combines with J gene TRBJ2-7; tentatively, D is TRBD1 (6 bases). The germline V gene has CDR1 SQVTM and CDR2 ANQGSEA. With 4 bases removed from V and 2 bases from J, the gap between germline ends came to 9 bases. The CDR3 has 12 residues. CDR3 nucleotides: TGCAGCGTTGCAGGGGTCCCCTACGAGCAGTACTTC. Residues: CSVAGVPYEQYF.

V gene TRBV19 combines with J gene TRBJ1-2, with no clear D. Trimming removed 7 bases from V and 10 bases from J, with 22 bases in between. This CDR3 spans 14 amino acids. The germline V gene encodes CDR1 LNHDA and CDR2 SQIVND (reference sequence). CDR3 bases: TGTGCCAGTACCCTGGACGGGATAAAGCACTCCTACACCTTC. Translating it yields CASTLDGIKHSYTF.

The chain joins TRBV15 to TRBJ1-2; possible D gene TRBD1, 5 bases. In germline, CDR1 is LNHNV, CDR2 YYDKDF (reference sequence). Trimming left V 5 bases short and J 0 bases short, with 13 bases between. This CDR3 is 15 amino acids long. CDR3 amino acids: CATSAGGGANYGYTF. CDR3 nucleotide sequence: TGTGCCACCAGCGCTGGCGGGGGAGCTAACTATGGCTACACCTTC.

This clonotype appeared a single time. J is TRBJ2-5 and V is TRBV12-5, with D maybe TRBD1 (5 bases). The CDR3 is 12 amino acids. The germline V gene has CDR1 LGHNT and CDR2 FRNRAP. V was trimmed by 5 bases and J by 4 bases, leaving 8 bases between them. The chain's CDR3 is CASGHRLETQYF. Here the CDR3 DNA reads TGTGCTAGTGGTCACAGGTTAGAGACCCAGTACTTC. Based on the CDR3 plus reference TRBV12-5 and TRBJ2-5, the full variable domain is DARVTQTPRHKVTEMGQEVTMRCQPILGHNTVFWYRQTMMQGLELLAYFRNRAPLDDSGMPKDRFSAEMPDATLATLKIQPSEPRDSAVYFCASGHRLETQYFGPGTRLLVL.